The 22 T cell receptor beta chains presented below share a single source sample, sequenced in a study of regulatory T cells in long-lasting Graves disease (dated by TCRdb to the early 2020s). The intended sense of this specimen's time point label: persistent/refractory GD, antithyroid drugs over 5 years with positive TRAb. RNA was extracted from PBMCs in TRIzol for both TCR sequencing and RNA sequencing. Library generation was performed with multiplex PCR. Sequencing relied on an Illumina HiSeq 4000. CDR3 regions were amplified by Arm-PCR with iRepertoire HTBI primers to construct TCR beta libraries. Through fastp at Q25 and MiXCR, TCRdb rebuilt clones from the public reads, retaining in-frame beta chains. Merged by CDR3 protein, the rows form single entries marked with the most common genes and DNA. This sample lists under 500,000 distinct CDR3 sequences; roughly 20% were detected once. The ten largest clones represent roughly 20% of the sample.

The source material was peripheral blood mononuclear cells (PBMCs), sampled when the disease was refractory, from a patient treated with antithyroid drugs. All receptors derive from a female donor with Graves disease.

This clonotype occurred once. CDR3 sequence: CASSLGGGEAYEQYF. The CDR3 DNA is TGTGCCAGCAGCTTAGGGGGGGGGGAGGCCTACGAGCAGTACTTC. The chain uses TRBV7-2 and TRBJ2-7; 7 bases are a match to TRBD2. From germline, CDR1 is SGHTA and CDR2 FQGNSA. The CDR3 sequence is 15 residues long. V was pared by 1 base and J by 2 bases, with 5 bases of the junction left unmatched.

The chain joins TRBV9 to TRBJ2-2; 13 bases match TRBD2. The CDR3 spans 20 residues. The germline V gene encodes CDR1 SGDLS and CDR2 YYNGEE. Losses at the gene ends were 2 bases for V and 1 base for J; bases not matched to a gene: 11. CDR3 sequence (DNA): TGTGCCAGCAGCGTGGGACTAGCGGGACTTACCGCAAGGAACACCGGGGAGCTGTTTTTT. It codes for CASSVGLAGLTARNTGELFF.

The chain joins TRBV12-3 or TRBV12-4 to TRBJ2-5; the match to TRBD1 covers 7 bases. V shed 3 bases and J 5 bases; nucleotides not matched to a gene: 9. The CDR3 loop spans 15 amino acids. CDR3 sequence reads: CASSLQKGAGETQYF. CDR3 DNA sequence: TGTGCCAGCAGTTTGCAGAAGGGGGCAGGGGAGACCCAGTACTTC.

The CDR3 region has the DNA TGTGCCAGCAGCTTATGGGGGGCAAGCACCGGGGAGCTGTTTTTT. Its translation is CASSLWGASTGELFF. V is TRBV7-2 and J is TRBJ2-2; D may be TRBD1 or TRBD2 (6 bases each). With 2 bases removed from V and 4 bases from J, the gap between germline ends came to 11 bases. The CDR3 runs to 15 residues. Germline V CDR1 and CDR2: SGHTA, FQGNSA. Complete variable domain (other parts from reference TRBV7-2 and TRBJ2-2): GAGVSQSPSNKVTEKGKDVELRCDPISGHTALYWYRQSLGQGLEFLIYFQGNSAPDKSGLPSDRFSAERTGGSVSTLTIQRTQQEDSAVYLCASSLWGASTGELFFGEGSRLTVL.

This chain connects TRBV11-2 to TRBJ2-7; the D is unclear. V was clipped by 1 base and J by 4 bases, with 11 bases between them. The CDR3 runs to 14 residues. CDR1 and CDR2 (germline): SGHAT, FQNNGV. In DNA form, the CDR3 reads TGTGCCAGCAGCTTAGGAGGAGACGGTTACGAGCAGTACTTC. Translated, it gives CASSLGGDGYEQYF.

This clonotype was observed a few times. V gene TRBV20-1 combines with J gene TRBJ1-5; 10 nucleotides align to TRBD1. Germline-derived CDR1 and CDR2 are DFQATT and SNEGSKA (reference sequence). The ends lost 2 bases at V and 7 bases at J; junction bases unmatched: 8. The CDR3 loop spans 15 amino acids. The CDR3 region is CSARIPDRGGQPQHF. The DNA for the CDR3 is TGCAGTGCTAGAATTCCGGACAGGGGGGGCCAGCCCCAGCATTTT.

The CDR3 spells CASNPLGAGGEQYF. In DNA form, the CDR3 reads TGTGCCAGCAACCCCCTGGGGGCAGGGGGTGAGCAGTACTTC. The gene calls are TRBV6-2 or TRBV6-3 and TRBJ2-7; 7 nucleotides match TRBD1. This CDR3 contains 14 residues. Losses at the gene ends were 7 bases for V and 7 bases for J; bases not matched to a gene: 13. Looked up from germline, CDR1 is MNHEY and CDR2 is SVGEGT.

This clonotype occurred a few times. The chain is built from TRBV4-3 and TRBJ1-4, with 8 bases lining up with TRBD1. The CDR3 has 15 residues. V gave up 4 bases and J gave up 8 bases; unmatched junction bases: 9. Germline CDR1 reads LGHNA; CDR2 reads YSLEER. The CDR3 DNA is TGCGCCAGCAGCCTGCGTGGACAGGGAGAAGAAAAACTGTTTTTT. This sequence encodes CASSLRGQGEEKLFF.

Ten or more counts support this clonotype. The chain couples TRBV2 to TRBJ1-2, with D possibly TRBD1 on 5 matching bases. The CDR3 runs to 14 residues. Per the germline V gene, CDR1 is SNHLY and CDR2 is FYNNEI. V lost 7 bases and J lost 4, with 16 bases in between. The CDR3, as DNA: TGTGCCAGCACCCCGACAGATCATCGCTATGGCTACACCTTC. It translates to CASTPTDHRYGYTF.

This chain uses TRBV7-9 with TRBJ1-2; D gene uncertain. The ends were cut back, 4 bases at V and 5 bases at J, with 11 bases in the middle. Germline CDR1 is SEHNR and CDR2 is FQNEAQ (reference sequence). The CDR3 sequence is 13 residues long. CDR3 region: CASSSEWQYGYTF. In DNA, the CDR3 is TGTGCCAGCAGCTCCGAGTGGCAGTATGGCTACACCTTC. The variable domain in full, completed from reference TRBV7-9 and TRBJ1-2, reads DTGVSQNPRHKITKRGQNVTFRCDPISEHNRLYWYRQTLGQGPEFLTYFQNEAQLEKSRLLSDRFSAERPKGSFSTLEIQRTEQGDSAMYLCASSSEWQYGYTFGSGTRLTVV.

This clonotype was recorded a few times. The V call is TRBV11-2, the J call TRBJ2-2, with D unclear. Germline V gene lookup returns CDR1 SGHAT and CDR2 FQNNGV. V lost 2 bases and J 5 bases, leaving 9 bases between the germline ends. This CDR3 comprises 14 residues. CDR3 sequence (DNA): TGTGCCAGCAGCTTAAAAAAGGTGACCGGGGAGCTGTTTTTT. Translation: CASSLKKVTGELFF.

This clonotype occurred many times. DNA of the CDR3: TGTGCCAGCAGTTATACAGCGAACACTGAAGCTTTCTTT. Translated, it gives CASSYTANTEAFF. The chain recombines TRBV28 with TRBJ1-1; D unresolved. This CDR3 is 13 amino acids long. With 4 bases removed from V and 1 base from J, the gap between germline ends came to 7 bases. CDR1 is MDHEN, CDR2 SYDVKM, per germline.

This clonotype has a count of ten or more. This chain joins TRBV7-2 and TRBJ2-2, with D possibly TRBD2 on 6 matching bases. Trimming shortened V by 4 bases and J by 0 bases, and 9 bases separated the two germline ends. The CDR3 covers 15 residues. CDR1 is SGHTA and CDR2 is FQGNSA in the germline V gene. As DNA, the CDR3 is TGTGCCAGCAGCTCAACTAGCCCGAACACCGGGGAGCTGTTTTTT. Its protein is CASSSTSPNTGELFF.

V usage is TRBV9 and J usage is TRBJ1-6; D gene ambiguous. Looked up from germline, CDR1 is SGDLS and CDR2 is YYNGEE. The CDR3 has 15 residues. V lost 1 base and J 4 bases, leaving 9 bases between the germline ends. The CDR3 region has the DNA TGTGCCAGCAGCGTATCTGACGCATATAATTCACCCCTCCACTTT. Its translation is CASSVSDAYNSPLHF.

Comments on this clonotype: One end of the junction varies from germline; a read error may be responsible. The V call is TRBV28, the J call TRBJ2-7; TRBD1 aligns across 8 bases. The germline gives CDR1 MDHEN, CDR2 SYDVKM. This CDR3 is built from 18 residues. This chain's CDR3 is CASSGLGRDRFITYVQYF. CDR3 DNA sequence: TGTGCCAGCAGTGGATTAGGCCGGGACAGGTTTATCACCTACGTGCAGTACTTC.

The rearrangement links TRBV6-1 to TRBJ1-2; weak D call: TRBD1 (6 bases). Per the germline V gene, CDR1 is MNHNS and CDR2 is SASEGT. The V gene lost 10 bases and the J gene lost 0 bases, with 12 bases spanning the gap. This CDR3 spans 13 amino acids. CDR3 region: CATRDIPNYGYTF. The CDR3 DNA follows: TGTGCCACCAGGGACATACCTAACTATGGCTACACCTTC.

This clonotype was seen a few times. The chain combines TRBV15 with TRBJ2-7, with TRBD1 matching over 7 bases. With V trimmed by 5 bases and J by 6 bases, 4 bases remained unmatched. The CDR3 loop spans 12 amino acids. Looked up from germline, CDR1 is LNHNV and CDR2 is YYDKDF (reference sequence). The CDR3 spells CATSFTGVEQYF. The CDR3 nucleotides are TGTGCCACCAGCTTTACAGGGGTCGAGCAGTACTTC.

This clonotype appeared many times. The rearrangement uses TRBV12-3 or TRBV12-4 and TRBJ2-7; possibly TRBD1 or TRBD2 for D (6 bases each). The V end was cut by 3 bases, the J end by 4 bases, with 16 bases between. The length of the CDR3 is 15 residues. The CDR3 spells CASSFLGQGRYEQYF. Written as DNA, the CDR3 is TGTGCCAGCAGTTTCCTAGGGCAGGGGAGGTACGAGCAGTACTTC.

V is TRBV7-8 and J is TRBJ2-6, with D maybe TRBD2 (5 bases). With 1 base removed from V and 0 bases from J, the gap between germline ends came to 10 bases. Germline lookup yields CDR1 SGHVS and CDR2 FQNEAQ. This CDR3 region has 17 residues. The CDR3, as DNA: TGTGCCAGCAGCTTAGGCAGTGGGAGCTCTGGGGCCAACGTCCTGACTTTC. Its translation is CASSLGSGSSGANVLTF. Variable domain in full (rest from reference TRBV7-8 and TRBJ2-6): GAGVSQSPRYKVAKRGQDVALRCDPISGHVSLFWYQQALGQGPEFLTYFQNEAQLDKSGLPSDRFFAERPEGSVSTLKIQRTQQEDSAVYLCASSLGSGSSGANVLTFGAGSRLTVL.

This clonotype was seen ten or more times. The rearrangement links TRBV7-2 to TRBJ2-2, with unresolved D. Germline CDR1 SGHTA, CDR2 FQGNSA. CDR3 size: 15 residues. The V end was cut by 0 bases, the J end by 1 base, with 6 bases between. The CDR3 sequence: CASSLAVRNTGELFF. CDR3 nucleotide sequence: TGTGCCAGCAGCTTAGCGGTCAGGAACACCGGGGAGCTGTTTTTT.

On this clonotype itself: A clone one base away is much larger, so this may be a read error. V gene TRBV6-1 combines with J gene TRBJ2-5, with 8 bases identical to TRBD1. Unmatched junction bases numbered 12, after V lost 7 bases and J lost 5 bases. The CDR3 has 15 amino acids. CDR1 MNHNS and CDR2 SASEGT come from the germline V gene. The CDR3 reads CASTIVQGAAETQYF. The CDR3 region has the DNA TGTGCCAGCACCATCGTGCAGGGGGCGGCGGAGACCCAGTACTTC.

Concerning this clonotype itself: A clone one base away is much larger, so this may be a read error. This CDR3 fails to terminate in the conserved phenylalanine or tryptophan, so it likely reflects a read error. The V call is TRBV30, the J call TRBJ1-1; no reliable D call. Germline V gene sequence: CDR1 GTSNPN, CDR2 SVGIG (reference sequence). This CDR3 is built from 13 residues. V lost 0 bases and J lost 1, with 6 bases in between. CDR3 bases: TGTGCCTGGAGTGTGAACAGGAACACTGAAGCTTTCTCT. It encodes CAWSVNRNTEAFS.